A selection of T cell receptor beta chains follows, all from one sample in a study of blood T cell repertoires in COVID-19. TCRdb keeps only in-frame clones here, not all; method: immunoSEQ multiplex PCR. The sample gives 100,000 to 150,000 clones, around 88% of which show up once; approximately 0.81% is in the top ten. Input material: peripheral blood. Source of these receptors: a woman aged 50 to 60 with active or convalescent COVID-19. CDR3s include the opening cysteine and the closing phenylalanine or tryptophan. Each record gives: J gene, V gene, D gene, clone size, CDR3 protein, CDR3 DNA. The D gene is left open where the match is weak. Clone size is not always given. Where it is, it says once, few, many or a class for expanded clones.

j_call: TRBJ2-2
v_call: TRBV19
d_call: TRBD1
clone_size: -
cdr3_aa: CASRTRTGGNTGELFF
cdr3_nt: TGTGCCAGTAGGACCCGGACAGGGGGGAACACCGGGGAGCTGTTTTTT

j_call: TRBJ1-2
v_call: TRBV29-1
d_call: -
clone_size: -
cdr3_aa: CSALRQLYGYTF
cdr3_nt: TGCAGCGCCTTGAGGCAACTCTATGGCTACACCTTC

j_call: TRBJ1-5
v_call: TRBV5-8
d_call: -
clone_size: -
cdr3_aa: CASSLVEFFQPQHF
cdr3_nt: TGTGCCAGCAGCTTGGTTGAGTTTTTTCAGCCCCAGCATTTT

j_call: TRBJ2-1
v_call: TRBV10-3
d_call: TRBD2
clone_size: -
cdr3_aa: CAISGTSGTNNEQFF
cdr3_nt: TGTGCCATCAGCGGGACTAGCGGGACCAACAATGAGCAGTTCTTC

j_call: TRBJ2-2
v_call: TRBV13
d_call: TRBD2
clone_size: once
cdr3_aa: CASSTLSGRETGELFF
cdr3_nt: TGTGCCAGCAGCACCCTTAGCGGGAGAGAGACCGGGGAGCTGTTTTTT

j_call: TRBJ2-4
v_call: TRBV7-2
d_call: -
clone_size: -
cdr3_aa: CASTPRQTLAKNIQYF
cdr3_nt: TGTGCCAGCACCCCGAGACAGACATTAGCCAAAAACATTCAGTACTTC

j_call: TRBJ2-7
v_call: TRBV5-6
d_call: -
clone_size: -
cdr3_aa: CASSLETGSYGEQYF
cdr3_nt: TGTGCCAGCAGCTTGGAGACCGGCAGCTACGGGGAGCAGTACTTC

j_call: TRBJ1-1
v_call: TRBV7-3
d_call: -
clone_size: -
cdr3_aa: CASSFQGSTEAFF
cdr3_nt: TGTGCCAGCAGCTTTCAGGGTAGCACTGAAGCTTTCTTT

j_call: TRBJ2-1
v_call: TRBV7-2
d_call: TRBD1
clone_size: -
cdr3_aa: CASSLEQGAWNEQFF
cdr3_nt: TGTGCCAGCAGCTTAGAACAGGGGGCGTGGAATGAGCAGTTCTTC

j_call: TRBJ2-1
v_call: TRBV4-2
d_call: TRBD2
clone_size: -
cdr3_aa: CASSQDRLATYNEQFF
cdr3_nt: TGTGCCAGCAGCCAGGACCGACTAGCGACATACAATGAGCAGTTCTTC

j_call: TRBJ2-7
v_call: TRBV29-1
d_call: TRBD2
clone_size: -
cdr3_aa: CSVVGVAGGEQYF
cdr3_nt: TGCAGCGTTGTCGGAGTAGCGGGAGGGGAGCAGTACTTC

j_call: TRBJ2-1
v_call: TRBV18
d_call: -
clone_size: -
cdr3_aa: CASSLLSGPHNEQFF
cdr3_nt: TGTGCCAGCTCCCTCTTAAGCGGTCCCCACAATGAGCAGTTCTTC

j_call: TRBJ2-3
v_call: TRBV27
d_call: -
clone_size: -
cdr3_aa: CASREDWSTDTQYF
cdr3_nt: TGTGCCAGCAGGGAGGACTGGAGCACAGATACGCAGTATTTT

j_call: TRBJ1-1
v_call: TRBV6-2/TRBV6-3
d_call: TRBD1
clone_size: once
cdr3_aa: CASSYVPGQGRGTSEAFF
cdr3_nt: TGTGCCAGCAGTTACGTCCCGGGACAGGGACGGGGGACATCGGAAGCTTTCTTT

j_call: TRBJ2-5
v_call: TRBV7-2
d_call: -
clone_size: -
cdr3_aa: CASSLFGSRETQYF
cdr3_nt: TGTGCCAGCAGCTTATTTGGTTCCAGGGAGACCCAGTACTTC

j_call: TRBJ2-5
v_call: TRBV5-4
d_call: -
clone_size: -
cdr3_aa: CASSLIHNQETQYF
cdr3_nt: TGTGCCAGCAGCTTGATCCACAACCAAGAGACCCAGTACTTC

j_call: TRBJ2-5
v_call: TRBV28
d_call: TRBD2
clone_size: -
cdr3_aa: CATRSSGLAETQYF
cdr3_nt: TGTGCCACCCGGTCTAGCGGACTCGCAGAGACCCAGTACTTC

j_call: TRBJ2-1
v_call: TRBV6-1
d_call: TRBD1
clone_size: -
cdr3_aa: CASSGQGARNEQFF
cdr3_nt: TGTGCCAGCAGTGGGCAGGGGGCACGCAATGAGCAGTTCTTC

j_call: TRBJ2-3
v_call: TRBV6-2/TRBV6-3
d_call: TRBD2
clone_size: -
cdr3_aa: CASSYTGGREYTQYF
cdr3_nt: TGTGCCAGCAGTTACACGGGAGGGCGGGAATATACGCAGTATTTT

j_call: TRBJ2-1
v_call: TRBV19
d_call: -
clone_size: -
cdr3_aa: CASSGAGWAYNEQFF
cdr3_nt: TGTGCCAGTAGTGGGGCGGGGTGGGCCTACAATGAGCAGTTCTTC

j_call: TRBJ2-3
v_call: TRBV5-1
d_call: -
clone_size: -
cdr3_aa: CASSLVGYSVSGTDTQYF
cdr3_nt: TGCGCCAGCAGCTTGGTGGGCTACTCGGTCTCGGGCACAGATACGCAGTATTTT

j_call: TRBJ1-4
v_call: TRBV10-3
d_call: -
clone_size: once
cdr3_aa: CAISDSVRGSSNEKLFF
cdr3_nt: TGTGCCATCAGTGATTCCGTACGGGGGTCCTCTAATGAAAAACTGTTTTTT

j_call: TRBJ1-1
v_call: TRBV29-1
d_call: -
clone_size: -
cdr3_aa: CSVTSLEGPSWNTEAFF
cdr3_nt: TGCAGCGTTACCAGCTTAGAGGGTCCCTCGTGGAACACTGAAGCTTTCTTT

j_call: TRBJ2-1
v_call: TRBV24-1
d_call: -
clone_size: -
cdr3_aa: CATSSRGRGSYNEQFF
cdr3_nt: TGTGCCACCAGTTCTCGGGGGAGGGGGTCCTACAATGAGCAGTTCTTC

j_call: TRBJ2-7
v_call: TRBV6-5
d_call: TRBD1
clone_size: -
cdr3_aa: CASTEGQGTYEQYF
cdr3_nt: TGTGCCAGCACGGAGGGACAGGGTACCTACGAGCAGTACTTC

j_call: TRBJ1-5
v_call: TRBV30
d_call: -
clone_size: -
cdr3_aa: CAWSVSDYSNQPQHF
cdr3_nt: TGTGCCTGGAGTGTCTCAGATTATAGCAATCAGCCCCAGCATTTT

j_call: TRBJ1-6
v_call: TRBV19
d_call: TRBD1
clone_size: once
cdr3_aa: CASSKGAHNSPLHF
cdr3_nt: TGTGCCAGTTCGAAGGGGGCTCATAATTCACCCCTCCACTTT

j_call: TRBJ2-7
v_call: TRBV10-3
d_call: -
clone_size: -
cdr3_aa: CAISERSFTYEQYF
cdr3_nt: TGTGCCATCAGTGAAAGGAGTTTTACCTACGAGCAGTACTTC

j_call: TRBJ2-3
v_call: TRBV7-7
d_call: TRBD2
clone_size: -
cdr3_aa: CASSLVGLAGVKADTQYF
cdr3_nt: TGTGCTAGCAGCTTAGTAGGACTAGCGGGAGTGAAAGCAGATACGCAGTATTTT

j_call: TRBJ1-3
v_call: TRBV2
d_call: -
clone_size: -
cdr3_aa: CASSVRERNTIYF
cdr3_nt: TGTGCCAGCAGTGTGAGAGAGCGGAACACCATATATTTT

j_call: TRBJ2-4
v_call: TRBV7-8
d_call: -
clone_size: once
cdr3_aa: CASSLVRQGGQYF
cdr3_nt: TGTGCCAGCAGCTTAGTTCGTCAGGGTGGTCAGTACTTC

j_call: TRBJ1-6
v_call: TRBV7-6
d_call: -
clone_size: -
cdr3_aa: CASSLGQSYNSPLHF
cdr3_nt: TGTGCCAGCAGCTTAGGACAGAGCTATAATTCACCCCTCCACTTT

j_call: TRBJ2-7
v_call: TRBV5-8
d_call: TRBD2
clone_size: few
cdr3_aa: CASIISGSNEQYF
cdr3_nt: TGTGCCAGCATCATTAGCGGGAGCAACGAGCAGTACTTC

j_call: TRBJ2-7
v_call: TRBV7-8
d_call: TRBD2
clone_size: -
cdr3_aa: CASSSSGSSYEQYF
cdr3_nt: TGTGCCAGCAGCTCTAGCGGGAGCTCCTACGAGCAGTACTTC

j_call: TRBJ2-7
v_call: TRBV7-2
d_call: TRBD2
clone_size: once
cdr3_aa: CASSPSGRAYEQYF
cdr3_nt: TGTGCCAGCAGCCCAAGCGGGAGGGCCTACGAGCAGTACTTC

j_call: TRBJ2-7
v_call: TRBV4-1
d_call: TRBD2
clone_size: -
cdr3_aa: CASSQSEAGLTYEQYF
cdr3_nt: TGCGCCAGCAGCCAGTCTGAAGCGGGACTAACCTACGAGCAGTACTTC

j_call: TRBJ2-7
v_call: TRBV9
d_call: TRBD2
clone_size: -
cdr3_aa: CASSVAAGGPYEQYF
cdr3_nt: TGTGCCAGCAGCGTAGCTGCGGGAGGGCCCTACGAGCAGTACTTC

j_call: TRBJ1-1
v_call: TRBV2
d_call: -
clone_size: -
cdr3_aa: CASSALGGATEAFF
cdr3_nt: TGTGCCAGCAGTGCCCTGGGCGGGGCCACTGAAGCTTTCTTT

j_call: TRBJ2-3
v_call: TRBV5-1
d_call: -
clone_size: -
cdr3_aa: CASSLRQGTTDTQYF
cdr3_nt: TGCGCCAGCAGCTTAAGGCAGGGAACTACAGATACGCAGTATTTT

j_call: TRBJ2-5
v_call: TRBV28
d_call: -
clone_size: -
cdr3_aa: CASSSYGTLQETQYF
cdr3_nt: TGTGCCAGCAGTTCCTATGGGACACTTCAAGAGACCCAGTACTTC

j_call: TRBJ1-3
v_call: TRBV5-1
d_call: -
clone_size: once
cdr3_aa: CASSWGAGSGNTIYF
cdr3_nt: TGCGCCAGCAGCTGGGGTGCGGGATCTGGAAACACCATATATTTT

j_call: TRBJ2-5
v_call: TRBV27
d_call: TRBD1
clone_size: -
cdr3_aa: CASSSLGTGGETQYF
cdr3_nt: TGTGCCAGCAGTTCGCTCGGGACAGGGGGCGAGACCCAGTACTTC

j_call: TRBJ1-6
v_call: TRBV9
d_call: TRBD1
clone_size: -
cdr3_aa: CASSAGQVFSSPLHF
cdr3_nt: TGTGCCAGCAGCGCCGGACAGGTTTTTAGTTCACCCCTCCACTTT

j_call: TRBJ1-1
v_call: TRBV13
d_call: -
clone_size: -
cdr3_aa: CASSHSPGNTEAFF
cdr3_nt: TGTGCCAGCAGCCATAGTCCAGGTAACACTGAAGCTTTCTTT

j_call: TRBJ2-2
v_call: TRBV2
d_call: -
clone_size: -
cdr3_aa: CASSADSTGELFF
cdr3_nt: TGTGCCAGCAGTGCCGACAGCACCGGGGAGCTGTTTTTT

j_call: TRBJ2-7
v_call: TRBV6-5
d_call: -
clone_size: -
cdr3_aa: CASSYVRSSYEQYF
cdr3_nt: TGTGCCAGCAGTTACGTCCGGAGCTCCTACGAGCAGTACTTC

j_call: TRBJ1-1
v_call: TRBV27
d_call: -
clone_size: -
cdr3_aa: CASSSREDTEAFF
cdr3_nt: TGTGCCAGCAGTTCGAGGGAGGACACTGAAGCTTTCTTT

j_call: TRBJ1-4
v_call: TRBV28
d_call: -
clone_size: -
cdr3_aa: CASSRQDLNEKLFF
cdr3_nt: TGTGCCAGCAGTCGACAGGACCTTAATGAAAAACTGTTTTTT

j_call: TRBJ2-5
v_call: TRBV6-5
d_call: TRBD1
clone_size: -
cdr3_aa: CASSRGQRETQYF
cdr3_nt: TGTGCCAGCAGTAGGGGGCAGCGGGAGACCCAGTACTTC

j_call: TRBJ2-4
v_call: TRBV28
d_call: TRBD2
clone_size: -
cdr3_aa: CASSWGREGQNIQYF
cdr3_nt: TGTGCCAGCAGTTGGGGCAGGGAGGGCCAAAACATTCAGTACTTC

j_call: TRBJ2-3
v_call: TRBV6-4
d_call: -
clone_size: -
cdr3_aa: CASSAEGTDTQYF
cdr3_nt: TGTGCCAGCAGTGCGGAGGGAACAGATACGCAGTATTTT

j_call: TRBJ2-1
v_call: TRBV4-1
d_call: -
clone_size: -
cdr3_aa: CASSQSVLGFISYNEQFF
cdr3_nt: TGCGCCAGCAGCCAAAGTGTTCTAGGTTTTATATCCTACAATGAGCAGTTCTTC

j_call: TRBJ2-5
v_call: TRBV6-7
d_call: -
clone_size: -
cdr3_aa: CASSYPSLKTGETQYF
cdr3_nt: TGTGCCAGCAGTTACCCCTCACTAAAGACGGGAGAGACCCAGTACTTC

j_call: TRBJ1-5
v_call: TRBV7-2
d_call: -
clone_size: -
cdr3_aa: CASSLDFFNSNQPQHF
cdr3_nt: TGTGCCAGCAGCTTGGACTTTTTTAATAGCAATCAGCCCCAGCATTTT

j_call: TRBJ1-4
v_call: TRBV27
d_call: -
clone_size: -
cdr3_aa: CASTTARSSPGEKLFF
cdr3_nt: TGTGCCAGTACGACAGCCCGCTCCAGTCCCGGAGAAAAACTGTTTTTT